Presented here are 12 T cell receptor beta chains from one specimen sequenced in a study of T cell repertoires in cytomegalovirus infection. Using its own MiXCR run on the reads, TCRdb lists one record per CDR3 protein. The data contain about 490,000 distinct CDR3 sequences, approximately 15% of them singletons. What was sequenced was CD8+ T cells from PBMCs. The receptors originated from a human donor in good health (CMV status not recorded). Some clones in this sample may be carry-over from other donors' samples.

V and J are TRBV10-3 and TRBJ1-1; TRBD1 is a possible D gene (5 bases). Germline V gene sequence: CDR1 ENHRY, CDR2 SYGVKD. The CDR3 consists of 14 residues. V lost 9 bases and J 0 bases, leaving 14 bases between the germline ends. This CDR3 is CAITSGGMNTEAFF. DNA of the CDR3: TGTGCCATTACTAGTGGGGGGATGAACACTGAAGCTTTCTTT.

This clonotype was seen a few times. The chain employs TRBV28 and TRBJ1-3; D is uncertain. The length of the CDR3 is 15 residues. Germline V lookup: CDR1 MDHEN, CDR2 SYDVKM. The germline V and J ends were trimmed by 3 bases and 3 bases, with 12 bases remaining between them. The CDR3, as DNA: TGTGCCAGCAGTTTTAGAGGGTCCATTGGAAACACCATATATTTT. It specifies CASSFRGSIGNTIYF.

In its sample, this clonotype was seen many times. The chain combines TRBV25-1 with TRBJ1-2; D is possibly TRBD1 (6 bases). The V and J ends lost 5 bases and 8 bases respectively, with 18 bases between them. Germline values: CDR1 MGHDK, CDR2 SYGVNS. This CDR3 has 14 residues. CDR3 region: CASSLGAGLPGYTF. CDR3 bases: TGTGCCAGCAGTCTGGGGGCCGGGCTTCCAGGCTACACCTTC.

This clonotype is a singleton in its sample. The V gene is TRBV27, the J gene TRBJ2-7, with 9 bases matching TRBD2. V shed 5 bases, J shed 0 bases, and the junction held 11 bases outside the gene matches. CDR3 length equals 17 residues. Germline loops: CDR1 MNHEY, CDR2 SMNVEV (reference sequence). The DNA for the CDR3 is TGTGCCAGCAGTGGGTGGGTAGCGGGAGATATCTCCTACGAGCAGTACTTC. Its protein product is CASSGWVAGDISYEQYF.

V usage is TRBV28 and J usage is TRBJ2-7; TRBD2 is a possible D gene (5 bases). The CDR3 consists of 14 residues. Trimming removed 7 bases at V and 3 bases at J, with 16 bases between. The germline V gene has CDR1 MDHEN and CDR2 SYDVKM. CDR3 nucleotide sequence: TGTGCCAGCACCCCTATCCGGGCGGGCTACGAGCAGTACTTC. This codes for CASTPIRAGYEQYF.

In this sample, this clonotype turned up many times. The gene calls are TRBV4-1 and TRBJ1-1, with D tentatively TRBD1 (6 bases). The CDR3 covers 15 residues. V dropped 5 bases and J dropped 3 bases, with 16 bases sitting between them. From germline, CDR1 is MGHRA and CDR2 YSYEKL. The CDR3 nucleotides are TGCGCCAGCAGCGCCCTCCGGGGGGGCTACACTGAAGCTTTCTTT. It is translated as CASSALRGGYTEAFF.

This clonotype was seen many times. J is TRBJ2-7 and V is TRBV7-3; D is ambiguous. Germline V gene lookup returns CDR1 SGHTA and CDR2 FQGTGA. This CDR3 spans 13 amino acids. Trimming shortened V by 2 bases and J by 5 bases, and 10 bases separated the two germline ends. In DNA form, the CDR3 reads TGTGCCAGCAGCTTATTAATGGGAAACGAGCAGTACTTC. Protein: CASSLLMGNEQYF.

The V call is TRBV27, the J call TRBJ2-7, with D tentatively TRBD1 (6 bases). Germline V lookup: CDR1 MNHEY, CDR2 SMNVEV (reference sequence). Trimming removed 5 bases at V and 2 bases at J, with 19 bases between. There are 16 residues in the CDR3. The CDR3 reads CASSPTPWDITYEQYF. As DNA, the CDR3 is TGTGCCAGCAGTCCGACACCCTGGGACATTACCTACGAGCAGTACTTC.

This clonotype has more than one count but fewer than ten. The chain's CDR3 is CASSSQDRGSFEGYTF. In DNA, the CDR3 is TGTGCCAGCAGCTCACAGGACAGGGGGAGTTTTGAGGGCTACACCTTC. J is TRBJ1-2 and V is TRBV13; 10 nucleotides match TRBD1. The length of the CDR3 is 16 residues. V gave up 4 bases and J gave up 8 bases; unmatched junction bases: 13. The germline CDR1 and CDR2 sequences are PRHDT and FYEKMQ (reference sequence).

Comment on this clonotype: One end of the junction does not line up with germline, which may come from a read error. The chain recombines TRBV7-4 with TRBJ1-2, with D unclear. CDR1 and CDR2 from the germline V gene are SGHVT and SQSDAQ. The CDR3 is made up of 15 amino acids. CDR3 DNA sequence: TGTGCCAGCAGCTTAGATACGGGAGCCAACTATGGCTACAACTTC. It encodes CASSLDTGANYGYNF. Combining the CDR3 with reference TRBV7-4 and TRBJ1-2 gives the whole variable domain GAGVSQSPRYKVAKRGRDVALRCDSISGHVTLYWYRQTLGQGSEVLTYSQSDAQRDKSGRPSGRFSAERPERSVSTLKIQRTEQGDSAVYLCASSLDTGANYGYNFGSGTRLTVV.

This chain uses TRBV6-1 with TRBJ1-1; no definite D call. Germline CDR1 MNHNS, CDR2 SASEGT. There are 14 residues in the CDR3. V lost 3 bases and J lost 5, with 13 bases in between. CDR3 residues: CASSEGTRETEAFF. The DNA for the CDR3 is TGTGCCAGCAGTGAGGGTACTAGGGAAACTGAAGCTTTCTTT.

This clonotype was recorded many times. V usage is TRBV7-9 and J usage is TRBJ1-1; unclear D gene. The CDR3 loop spans 15 amino acids. V was clipped by 3 bases and J by 3 bases, with 14 bases between them. The germline gives CDR1 SEHNR, CDR2 FQNEAQ (reference sequence). The CDR3 coding sequence is TGTGCCAGCAGCTTGGTATCACTTGTGTACACTGAAGCTTTCTTT. Encoded protein: CASSLVSLVYTEAFF.